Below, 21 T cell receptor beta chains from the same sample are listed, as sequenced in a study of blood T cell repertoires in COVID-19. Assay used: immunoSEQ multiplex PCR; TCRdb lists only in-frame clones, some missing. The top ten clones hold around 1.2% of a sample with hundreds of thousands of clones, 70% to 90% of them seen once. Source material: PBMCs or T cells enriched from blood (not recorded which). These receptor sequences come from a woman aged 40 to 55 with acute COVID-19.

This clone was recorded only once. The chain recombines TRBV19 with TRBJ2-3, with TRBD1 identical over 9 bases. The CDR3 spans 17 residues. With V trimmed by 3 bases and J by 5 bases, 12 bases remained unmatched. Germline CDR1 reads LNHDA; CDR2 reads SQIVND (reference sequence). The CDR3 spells CASSISLQGAPGDTQYF. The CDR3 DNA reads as TGTGCCAGTAGTATCTCGTTACAGGGGGCGCCGGGAGATACGCAGTATTTT.

The DNA of the CDR3 is TGTGCTAGTGGTTTGCAGAACACCGGGGAGCTGTTTTTT. This encodes CASGLQNTGELFF. The chain joins TRBV12-5 to TRBJ2-2; D uncertain. V lost 2 bases and J lost 1, with 2 bases in between. CDR1 and CDR2 (germline): LGHNT, FRNRAP. CDR3 length: 13 residues.

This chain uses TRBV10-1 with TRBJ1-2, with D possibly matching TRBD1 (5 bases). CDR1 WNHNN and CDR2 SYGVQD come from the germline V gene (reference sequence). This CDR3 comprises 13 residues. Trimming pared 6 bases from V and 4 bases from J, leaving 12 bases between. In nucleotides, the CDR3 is TGCGCCAGCAGCCGACAGCTCGGCTATGGCTACACCTTC. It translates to CASSRQLGYGYTF.

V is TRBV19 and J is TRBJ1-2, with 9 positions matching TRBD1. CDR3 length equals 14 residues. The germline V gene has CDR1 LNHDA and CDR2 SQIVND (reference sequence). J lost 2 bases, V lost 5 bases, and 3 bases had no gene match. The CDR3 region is CASSPGTGNYGYTF. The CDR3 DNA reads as TGTGCCAGTAGTCCCGGGACAGGGAACTATGGCTACACCTTC.

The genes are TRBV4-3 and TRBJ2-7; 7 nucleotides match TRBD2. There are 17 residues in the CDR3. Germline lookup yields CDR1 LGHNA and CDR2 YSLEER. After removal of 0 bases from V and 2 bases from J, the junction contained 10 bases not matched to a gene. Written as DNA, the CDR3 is TGCGCCAGCAGCCAAGATGCGGGGGTGGGCGTAGCCTACGAGCAGTACGTC. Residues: CASSQDAGVGVAYEQYV.

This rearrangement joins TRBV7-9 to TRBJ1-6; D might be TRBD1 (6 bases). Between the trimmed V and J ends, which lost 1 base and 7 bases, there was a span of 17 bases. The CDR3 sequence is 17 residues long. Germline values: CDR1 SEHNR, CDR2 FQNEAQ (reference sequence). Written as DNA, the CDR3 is TGTGCCAGCAGCTTAGGCGGAGGTTCTACAGGGAATTCACCCCTCCACTTT. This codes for CASSLGGGSTGNSPLHF.

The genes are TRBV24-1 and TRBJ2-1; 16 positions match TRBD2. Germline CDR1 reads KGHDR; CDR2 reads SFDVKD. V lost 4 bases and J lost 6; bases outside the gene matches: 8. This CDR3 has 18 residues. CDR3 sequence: CATSDPGLAGGVSNEQFF. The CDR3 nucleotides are TGTGCCACCAGTGACCCGGGACTAGCGGGAGGGGTCTCCAATGAGCAGTTCTTC.

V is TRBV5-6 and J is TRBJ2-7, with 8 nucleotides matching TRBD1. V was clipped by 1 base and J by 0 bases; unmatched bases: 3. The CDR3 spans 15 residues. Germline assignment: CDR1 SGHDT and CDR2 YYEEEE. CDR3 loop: CASSLPTGDSYEQYF. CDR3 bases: TGTGCCAGCAGCTTGCCGACAGGGGACTCCTACGAGCAGTACTTC.

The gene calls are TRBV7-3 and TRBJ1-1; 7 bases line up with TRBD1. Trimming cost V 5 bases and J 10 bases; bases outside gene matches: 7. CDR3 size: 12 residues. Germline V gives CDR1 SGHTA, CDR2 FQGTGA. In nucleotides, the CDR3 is TGTGCCAGCAGCCCCAGACAGGGAGCAGCTTTCTTT. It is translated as CASSPRQGAAFF.

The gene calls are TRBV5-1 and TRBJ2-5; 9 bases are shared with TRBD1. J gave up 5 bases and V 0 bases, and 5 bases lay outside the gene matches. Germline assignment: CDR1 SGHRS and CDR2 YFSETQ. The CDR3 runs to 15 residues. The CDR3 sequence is CASSLGDRAGETQYF. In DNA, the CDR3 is TGCGCCAGCAGCTTGGGGGACAGGGCCGGGGAGACCCAGTACTTC.

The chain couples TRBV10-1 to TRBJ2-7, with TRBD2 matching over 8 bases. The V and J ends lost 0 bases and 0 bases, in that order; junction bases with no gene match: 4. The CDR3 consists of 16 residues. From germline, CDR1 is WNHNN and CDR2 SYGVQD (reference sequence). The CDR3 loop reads CASSESTSGSSYEQYF. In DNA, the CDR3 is TGCGCCAGCAGTGAGTCAACGAGCGGGAGCTCCTACGAGCAGTACTTC.

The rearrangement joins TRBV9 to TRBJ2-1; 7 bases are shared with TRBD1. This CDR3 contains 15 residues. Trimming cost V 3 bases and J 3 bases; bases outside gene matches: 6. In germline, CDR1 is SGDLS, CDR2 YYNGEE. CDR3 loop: CASSAIGTVYNEQFF. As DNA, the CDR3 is TGTGCCAGCAGCGCCATCGGGACAGTCTACAATGAGCAGTTCTTC.

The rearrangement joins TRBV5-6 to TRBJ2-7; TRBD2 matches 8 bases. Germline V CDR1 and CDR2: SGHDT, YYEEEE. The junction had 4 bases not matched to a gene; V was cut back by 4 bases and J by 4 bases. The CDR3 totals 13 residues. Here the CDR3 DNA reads TGTGCCAGCAGCCGCGGGAGGTCTTACGAGCAGTACTTC. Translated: CASSRGRSYEQYF.

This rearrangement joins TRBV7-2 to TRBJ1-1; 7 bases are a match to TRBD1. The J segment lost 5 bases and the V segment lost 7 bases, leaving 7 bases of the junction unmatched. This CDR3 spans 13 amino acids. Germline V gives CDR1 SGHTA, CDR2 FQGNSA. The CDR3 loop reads CASNPTTGTEAFF. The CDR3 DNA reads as TGTGCCAGCAACCCGACGACAGGGACTGAAGCTTTCTTT.

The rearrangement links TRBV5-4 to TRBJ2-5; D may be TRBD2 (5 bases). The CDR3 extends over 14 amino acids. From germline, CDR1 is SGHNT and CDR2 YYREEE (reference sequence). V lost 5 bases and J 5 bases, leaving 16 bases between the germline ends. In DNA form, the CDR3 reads TGTGCCAGCAGTCCAACTAGTCCCGGGGAGACCCAGTACTTC. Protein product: CASSPTSPGETQYF.

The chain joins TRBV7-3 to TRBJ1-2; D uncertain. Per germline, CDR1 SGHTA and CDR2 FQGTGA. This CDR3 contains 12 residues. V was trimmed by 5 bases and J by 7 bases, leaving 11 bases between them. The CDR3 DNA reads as TGTGCCAGCAGCGCCCCCGAGGGTGGCTACACCTTC. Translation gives CASSAPEGGYTF.

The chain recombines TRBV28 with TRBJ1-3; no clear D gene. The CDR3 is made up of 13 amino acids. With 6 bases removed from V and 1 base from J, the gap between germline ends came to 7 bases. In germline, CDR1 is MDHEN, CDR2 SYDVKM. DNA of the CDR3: TGTGCCAGCAGCTGGAGTTCTGGAAACACCATATATTTT. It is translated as CASSWSSGNTIYF.

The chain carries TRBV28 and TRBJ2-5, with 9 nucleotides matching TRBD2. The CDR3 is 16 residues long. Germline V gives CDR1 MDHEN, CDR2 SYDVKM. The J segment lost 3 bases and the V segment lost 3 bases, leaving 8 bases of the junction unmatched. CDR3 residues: CASSLVGSGSEETQYF. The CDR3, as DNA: TGTGCCAGCAGTTTGGTCGGTAGCGGGAGTGAAGAGACCCAGTACTTC.

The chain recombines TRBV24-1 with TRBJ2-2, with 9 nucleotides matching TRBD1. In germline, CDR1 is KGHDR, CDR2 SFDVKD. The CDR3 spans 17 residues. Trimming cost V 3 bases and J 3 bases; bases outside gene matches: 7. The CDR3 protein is CATSDNPGQGYTGELFF. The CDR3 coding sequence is TGTGCCACCAGTGATAACCCGGGACAGGGTTACACCGGGGAGCTGTTTTTT.

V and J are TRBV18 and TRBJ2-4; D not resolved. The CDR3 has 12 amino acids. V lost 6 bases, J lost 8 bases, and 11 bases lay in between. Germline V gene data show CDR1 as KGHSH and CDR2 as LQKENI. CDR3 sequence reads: CASSPNEYIQYF. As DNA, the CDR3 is TGTGCCAGCTCCCCTAATGAATACATTCAGTACTTC.

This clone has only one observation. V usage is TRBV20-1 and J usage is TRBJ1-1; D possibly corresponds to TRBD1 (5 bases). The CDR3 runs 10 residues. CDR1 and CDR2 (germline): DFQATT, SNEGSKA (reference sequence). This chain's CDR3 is CRTERVQAFF. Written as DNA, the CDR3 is TGCAGGACAGAAAGGGTCCAAGCTTTCTTT.